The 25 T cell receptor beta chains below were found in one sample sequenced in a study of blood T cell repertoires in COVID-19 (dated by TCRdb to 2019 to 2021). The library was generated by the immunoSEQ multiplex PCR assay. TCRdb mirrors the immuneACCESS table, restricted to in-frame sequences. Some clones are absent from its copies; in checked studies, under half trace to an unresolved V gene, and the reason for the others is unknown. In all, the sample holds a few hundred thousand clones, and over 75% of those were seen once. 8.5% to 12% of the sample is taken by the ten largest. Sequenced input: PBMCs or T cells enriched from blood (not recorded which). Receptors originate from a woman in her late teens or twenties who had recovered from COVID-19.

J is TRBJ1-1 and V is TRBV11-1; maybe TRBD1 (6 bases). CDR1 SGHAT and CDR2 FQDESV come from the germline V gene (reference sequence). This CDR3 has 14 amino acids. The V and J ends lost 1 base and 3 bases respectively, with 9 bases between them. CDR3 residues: CASSLDGTHTEAFF. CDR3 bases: TGTGCCAGCAGCTTAGACGGGACACACACTGAAGCTTTCTTT.

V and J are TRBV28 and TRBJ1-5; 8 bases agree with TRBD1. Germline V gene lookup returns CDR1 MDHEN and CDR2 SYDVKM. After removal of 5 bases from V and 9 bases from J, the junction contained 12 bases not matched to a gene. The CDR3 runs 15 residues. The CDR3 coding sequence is TGTGCCAGCAGTGCACCTACCAGGGGGCTGGGGCCCCAGCATTTT. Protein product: CASSAPTRGLGPQHF. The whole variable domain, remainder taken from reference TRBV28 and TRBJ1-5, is DVKVTQSSRYLVKRTGEKVFLECVQDMDHENMFWYRQDPGLGLRLIYFSYDVKMKEKGDIPEGYSVSREKKERFSLILESASTNQTSMYLCASSAPTRGLGPQHFGDGTRLSIL.

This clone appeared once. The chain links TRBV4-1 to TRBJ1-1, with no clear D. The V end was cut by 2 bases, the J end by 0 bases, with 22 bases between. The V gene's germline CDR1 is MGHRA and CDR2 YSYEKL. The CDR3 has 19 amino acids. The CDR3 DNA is TGCGCCAGCAGCCAAACCCCACTACTCCGGGGAGTCATGAACACTGAAGCTTTCTTT. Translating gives CASSQTPLLRGVMNTEAFF.

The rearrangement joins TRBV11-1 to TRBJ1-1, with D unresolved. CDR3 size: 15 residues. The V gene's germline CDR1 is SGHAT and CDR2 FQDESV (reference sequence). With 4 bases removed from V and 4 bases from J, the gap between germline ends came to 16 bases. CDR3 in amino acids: CASSSLTGMSTEAFF. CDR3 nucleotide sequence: TGTGCCAGCAGCTCTCTCACGGGAATGAGCACTGAAGCTTTCTTT.

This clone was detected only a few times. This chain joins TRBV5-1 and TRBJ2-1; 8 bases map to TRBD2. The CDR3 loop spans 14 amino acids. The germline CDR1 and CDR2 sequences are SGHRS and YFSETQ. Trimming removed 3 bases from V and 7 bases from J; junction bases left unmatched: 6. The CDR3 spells CASSSGGGGNEQFF. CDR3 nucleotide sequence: TGCGCCAGCAGCTCCGGAGGCGGGGGGAATGAGCAGTTCTTC.

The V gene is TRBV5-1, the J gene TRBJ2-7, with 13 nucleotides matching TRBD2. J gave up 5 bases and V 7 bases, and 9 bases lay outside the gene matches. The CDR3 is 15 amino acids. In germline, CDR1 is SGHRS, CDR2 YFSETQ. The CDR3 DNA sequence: TGCGCCAGCGCCCCCTCCGGGACTAGCGGGGACGAGCAGTACTTC. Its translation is CASAPSGTSGDEQYF. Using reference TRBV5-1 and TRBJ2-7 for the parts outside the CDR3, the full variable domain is KAGVTQTPRYLIKTRGQQVTLSCSPISGHRSVSWYQQTPGQGLQFLFEYFSETQRNKGNFPGRFSGRQFSNSRSEMNVSTLELGDSALYLCASAPSGTSGDEQYFGPGTRLTVT.

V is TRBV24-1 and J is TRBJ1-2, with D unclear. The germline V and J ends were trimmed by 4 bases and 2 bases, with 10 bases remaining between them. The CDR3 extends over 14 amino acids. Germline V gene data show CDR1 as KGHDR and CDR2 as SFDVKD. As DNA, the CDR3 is TGTGCCACCAGTGACCCAGGCTCCAACTATGGCTACACCTTC. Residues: CATSDPGSNYGYTF.

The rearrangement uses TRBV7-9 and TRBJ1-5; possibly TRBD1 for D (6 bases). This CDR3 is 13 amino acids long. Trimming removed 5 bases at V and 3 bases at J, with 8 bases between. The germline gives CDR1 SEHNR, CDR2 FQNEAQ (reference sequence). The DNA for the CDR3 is TGTGCCAGCAGCCGGACAGACAATCAGCCCCAGCATTTT. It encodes CASSRTDNQPQHF.

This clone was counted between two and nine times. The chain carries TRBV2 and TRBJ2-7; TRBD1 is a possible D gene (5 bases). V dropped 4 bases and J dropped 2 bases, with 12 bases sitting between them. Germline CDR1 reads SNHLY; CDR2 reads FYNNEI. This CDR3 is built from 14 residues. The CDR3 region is CASSGGATTYEQYF. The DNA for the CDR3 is TGTGCCAGCAGTGGTGGGGCTACAACCTACGAGCAGTACTTC. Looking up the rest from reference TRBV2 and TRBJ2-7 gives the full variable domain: EPEVTQTPSHQVTQMGQEVILRCVPISNHLYFYWYRQILGQKVEFLVSFYNNEISEKSEIFDDQFSVERPDGSNFTLKIRSTKLEDSAMYFCASSGGATTYEQYFGPGTRLTVT.

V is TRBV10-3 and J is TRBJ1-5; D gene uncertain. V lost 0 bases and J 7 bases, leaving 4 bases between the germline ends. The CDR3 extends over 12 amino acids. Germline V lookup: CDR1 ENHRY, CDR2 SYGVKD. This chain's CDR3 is CAISESEQPQHF. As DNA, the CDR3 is TGTGCCATCAGTGAGTCAGAGCAGCCCCAGCATTTT.

The CDR3 sequence is CASSLADWSGKDTEAFF. CDR3 DNA sequence: TGCGCCAGCAGCTTGGCCGACTGGTCAGGGAAGGACACTGAAGCTTTCTTT. The genes are TRBV5-1 and TRBJ1-1; D might be TRBD1 (5 bases). Germline-derived CDR1 and CDR2 are SGHRS and YFSETQ. The V end lost 0 bases, the J end lost 3 bases, and 18 bases lay between the germline ends. This CDR3 is built from 17 residues.

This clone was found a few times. Here the CDR3 DNA reads TGTGCCAGCAGCCCCTCCTGGTTAGGGGGCACTTCCTATGGCTACACCTTC. Its translation is CASSPSWLGGTSYGYTF. The chain combines TRBV14 with TRBJ1-2, with 7 bases fitting TRBD1. The CDR3 sequence is 17 residues long. V dropped 4 bases and J dropped 4; count of bases not matched to a gene: 15. Germline CDR1 and CDR2: SGHDN and FVKESK.

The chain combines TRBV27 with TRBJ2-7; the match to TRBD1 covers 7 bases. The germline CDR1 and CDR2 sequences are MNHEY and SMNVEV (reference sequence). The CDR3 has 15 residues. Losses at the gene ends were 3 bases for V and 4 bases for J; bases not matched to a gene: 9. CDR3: CASSLIRDSQYEQYF. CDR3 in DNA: TGTGCCAGCAGTTTGATACGGGACAGCCAATACGAGCAGTACTTC.

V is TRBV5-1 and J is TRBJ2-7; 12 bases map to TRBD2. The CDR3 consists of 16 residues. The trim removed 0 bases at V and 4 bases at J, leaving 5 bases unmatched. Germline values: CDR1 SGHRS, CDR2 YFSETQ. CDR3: CASSLGPSGGEYEQYF. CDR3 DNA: TGCGCCAGCAGCTTGGGACCTAGCGGGGGGGAGTACGAGCAGTACTTC. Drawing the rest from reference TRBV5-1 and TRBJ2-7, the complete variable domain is KAGVTQTPRYLIKTRGQQVTLSCSPISGHRSVSWYQQTPGQGLQFLFEYFSETQRNKGNFPGRFSGRQFSNSRSEMNVSTLELGDSALYLCASSLGPSGGEYEQYFGPGTRLTVT.

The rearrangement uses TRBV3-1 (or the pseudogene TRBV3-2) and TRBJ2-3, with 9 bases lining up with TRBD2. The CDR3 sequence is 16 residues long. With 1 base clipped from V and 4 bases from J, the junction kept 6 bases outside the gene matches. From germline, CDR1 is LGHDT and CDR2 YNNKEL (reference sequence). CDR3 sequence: CASSQARGGLADTQYF. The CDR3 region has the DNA TGTGCCAGCAGCCAAGCGCGGGGGGGCCTCGCAGATACGCAGTATTTT.

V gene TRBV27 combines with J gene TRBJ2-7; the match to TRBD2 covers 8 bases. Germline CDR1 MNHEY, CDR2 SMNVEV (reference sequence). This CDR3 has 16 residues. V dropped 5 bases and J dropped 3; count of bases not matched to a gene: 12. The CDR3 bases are TGTGCCAGCAGTCCGCTGGGGGAGCGGGGGAACTACGAGCAGTACTTC. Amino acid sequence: CASSPLGERGNYEQYF.

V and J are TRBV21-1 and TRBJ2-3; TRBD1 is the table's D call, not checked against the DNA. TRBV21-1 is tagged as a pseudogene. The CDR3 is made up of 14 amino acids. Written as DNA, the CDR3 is TGTGCCACCTACAGGGGTTCTAGCACAGATACGCAGTATTTT. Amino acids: CATYRGSSTDTQYF.

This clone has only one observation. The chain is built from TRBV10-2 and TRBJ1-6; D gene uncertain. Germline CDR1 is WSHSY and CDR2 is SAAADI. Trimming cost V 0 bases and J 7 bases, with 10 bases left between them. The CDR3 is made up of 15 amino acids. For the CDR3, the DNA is TGCGCCAGCAGTGAGTCGGGCACAGCCAATTCACCCCTCCACTTT. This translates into CASSESGTANSPLHF.

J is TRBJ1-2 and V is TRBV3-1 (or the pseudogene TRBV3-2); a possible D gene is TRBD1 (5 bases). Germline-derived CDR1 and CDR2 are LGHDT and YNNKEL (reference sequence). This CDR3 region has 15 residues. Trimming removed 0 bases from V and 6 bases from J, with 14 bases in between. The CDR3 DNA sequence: TGTGCCAGCAGCCAAGAGGGGCAGGGATCCCATGGCTACACCTTC. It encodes CASSQEGQGSHGYTF.

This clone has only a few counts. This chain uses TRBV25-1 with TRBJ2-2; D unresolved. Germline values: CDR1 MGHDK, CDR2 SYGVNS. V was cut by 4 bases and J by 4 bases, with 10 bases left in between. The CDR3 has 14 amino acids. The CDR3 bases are TGTGCCAGCAGTGCAGACACTGTCACCGGGGAGCTGTTTTTT. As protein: CASSADTVTGELFF.

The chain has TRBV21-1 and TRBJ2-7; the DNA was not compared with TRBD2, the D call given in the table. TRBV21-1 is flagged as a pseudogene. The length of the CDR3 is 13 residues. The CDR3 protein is CASSGGTSGEQYF. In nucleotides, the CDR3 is TGTGCCAGCAGCGGTGGGACTAGCGGCGAGCAGTACTTC.

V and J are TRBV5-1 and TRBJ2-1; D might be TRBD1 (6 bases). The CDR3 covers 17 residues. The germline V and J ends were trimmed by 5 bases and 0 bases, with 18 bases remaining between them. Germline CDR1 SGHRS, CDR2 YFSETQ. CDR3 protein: CASRPGTPSSSYNEQFF. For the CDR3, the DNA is TGCGCCAGCAGGCCCGGGACACCTTCAAGCTCCTACAATGAGCAGTTCTTC.

CDR3 bases: TGTGCCAGCAGCTTAGCCCGGGGGACTAACTATGGCTACACCTTC. Protein sequence: CASSLARGTNYGYTF. The chain joins TRBV7-9 to TRBJ1-2; the D gene is possibly TRBD1 (5 bases). Trimming removed 0 bases from V and 0 bases from J, with 8 bases in between. Germline-derived CDR1 and CDR2 are SEHNR and FQNEAQ (reference sequence). This CDR3 contains 15 residues.

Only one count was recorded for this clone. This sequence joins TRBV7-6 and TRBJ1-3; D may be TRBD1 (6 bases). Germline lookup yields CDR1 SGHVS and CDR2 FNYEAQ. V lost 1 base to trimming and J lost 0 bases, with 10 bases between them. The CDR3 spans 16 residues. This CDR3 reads CASSLETGVSGNTIYF. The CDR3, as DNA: TGTGCCAGCAGCTTAGAGACAGGTGTCTCTGGAAACACCATATATTTT.

The CDR3 DNA reads TGTGCCGGAACCCCAGGGGTGAGCTCCTACGAGCAGTACTTC. Its protein is CAGTPGVSSYEQYF. The J gene is TRBJ2-7, the V gene TRBV2, with D perhaps matching TRBD1 (6 bases). Trimming shortened V by 11 bases and J by 0 bases, and 17 bases separated the two germline ends. Germline V gene sequence: CDR1 SNHLY, CDR2 FYNNEI. This CDR3 comprises 14 residues.